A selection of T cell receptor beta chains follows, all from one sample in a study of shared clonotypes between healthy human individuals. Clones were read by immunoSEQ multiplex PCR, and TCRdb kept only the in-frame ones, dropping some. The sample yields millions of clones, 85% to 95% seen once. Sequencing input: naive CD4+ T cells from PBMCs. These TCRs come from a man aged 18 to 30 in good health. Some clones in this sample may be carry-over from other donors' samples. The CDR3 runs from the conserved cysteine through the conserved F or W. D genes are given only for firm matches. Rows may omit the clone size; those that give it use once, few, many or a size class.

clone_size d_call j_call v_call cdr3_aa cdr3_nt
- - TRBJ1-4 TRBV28 CASSLEQDHLFF TGTGCCAGCAGTTTGGAACAGGACCACCTGTTTTTT
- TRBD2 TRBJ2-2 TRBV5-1 CASSLLAGANTGELFF TGCGCCAGCAGCTTACTAGCGGGTGCGAACACCGGGGAGCTGTTTTTT
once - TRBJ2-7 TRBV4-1 CASSQAGYSYEQYF TGCGCCAGCAGCCAAGCGGGTTACTCCTACGAGCAGTACTTC
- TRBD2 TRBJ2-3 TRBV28 CASIPSGGTDTQYF TGTGCCAGCATTCCCTCGGGGGGAACAGATACGCAGTATTTT
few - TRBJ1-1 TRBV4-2 CASSPDRPREGTEAFF TGTGCCAGCAGCCCTGATCGACCCAGGGAGGGGACTGAAGCTTTCTTT
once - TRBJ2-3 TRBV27 CASSFDPSTDTQYF TGTGCCAGCAGTTTTGATCCTAGCACAGATACGCAGTATTTT
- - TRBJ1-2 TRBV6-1 CASSEKGRGIGGYTF TGTGCCAGCAGTGAAAAAGGTCGGGGGATCGGTGGCTACACCTTC
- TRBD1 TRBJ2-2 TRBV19 CASSITLGQGATGELFF TGTGCCAGTAGTATAACCCTGGGACAGGGGGCGACCGGGGAGCTGTTTTTT
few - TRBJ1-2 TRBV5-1 CASSLLGYGYTF TGCGCCAGCAGCTTGCTTGGGTATGGCTACACCTTC
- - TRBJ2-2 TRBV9 CASSVVASVGELFF TGTGCCAGCAGCGTAGTGGCCTCCGTCGGGGAGCTGTTTTTT
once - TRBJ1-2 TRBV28 CASSLLGELRYGYTF TGTGCCAGCAGTTTATTGGGGGAGCTGAGGTATGGCTACACCTTC
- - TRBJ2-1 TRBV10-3 CAISEANYNEQFF TGTGCCATCAGTGAGGCGAACTACAATGAGCAGTTCTTC
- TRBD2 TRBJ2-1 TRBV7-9 CASRPETSGRSNEQFF TGTGCCAGCAGACCGGAGACTAGCGGGAGGTCTAATGAGCAGTTCTTC
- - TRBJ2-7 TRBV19 CASSIKISGHLSYEQYF TGTGCCAGTAGTATCAAAATATCGGGACACCTCTCCTACGAGCAGTACTTC
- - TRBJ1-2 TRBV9 CASSDGRGYTF TGTGCCAGCAGTGACGGTAGGGGCTACACCTTC
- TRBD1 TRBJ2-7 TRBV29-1 CSVEEDRGFGQYF TGCAGCGTTGAAGAGGACAGGGGGTTCGGGCAGTACTTC
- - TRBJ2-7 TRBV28 CASSSPMIYEQYF TGTGCCAGCAGTTCCCCCATGATCTACGAGCAGTACTTC